These 27 T cell receptor beta chains share one sample of origin, sequenced in a study of OX40 agonist ivuxolimab in advanced cancers. Clones were sequenced by immunoSEQ multiplex PCR, and TCRdb holds only the in-frame ones, with some missing. Here the sample spans some 37,000 clones, around four fifths being singletons. The starting material was CD4+ or CD8+ T cells sorted from blood, obtained in a trial of the OX40 agonist ivuxolimab. The source of these receptors is an adult with an advanced solid tumor such as melanoma, head and neck, liver or kidney cancer.

The chain links TRBV6-5 to TRBJ2-3, with D perhaps matching TRBD2 (6 bases). V shed 4 bases and J shed 4 bases, with 15 bases lying between them. This CDR3 has 15 residues. Germline CDR1 and CDR2: MNHEY and SVGAGI. This CDR3 is CASSLDYRISDTQYF. CDR3 nucleotides: TGTGCCAGCAGTTTGGACTATCGGATATCAGATACGCAGTATTTT.

This clone was found once. The chain has TRBV27 and TRBJ2-7; D is unresolved. This CDR3 is built from 13 residues. In germline, CDR1 is MNHEY, CDR2 SMNVEV (reference sequence). Trimming left V 3 bases short and J 2 bases short, with 8 bases between. Here the CDR3 DNA reads TGTGCCAGCAGTTTTTCAGAGACCTACGAGCAGTACTTC. Translated, it gives CASSFSETYEQYF.

The rearrangement joins TRBV30 to TRBJ2-7; weak D call: TRBD1 (5 bases). The germline V and J ends were trimmed by 0 bases and 2 bases, with 14 bases remaining between them. This CDR3 is built from 15 residues. The germline V gene encodes CDR1 GTSNPN and CDR2 SVGIG (reference sequence). The CDR3 protein is CAWSVPATATYEQYF. In nucleotides, the CDR3 is TGTGCCTGGAGTGTACCCGCGACAGCGACCTACGAGCAGTACTTC.

This rearrangement joins TRBV6-1 to TRBJ2-7; 7 nucleotides agree with TRBD1. V lost 9 bases, J lost 3 bases, and 5 bases stayed unmatched. There are 12 residues in the CDR3. Germline lookup yields CDR1 MNHNS and CDR2 SASEGT. CDR3 bases: TGTGCCAGTGGAAGACAGGGCTACGAGCAGTACTTC. Its translation: CASGRQGYEQYF.

This clone was seen a single time. This chain uses TRBV6-5 with TRBJ1-1; D gene ambiguous. Trimming took 4 bases from V and 1 from J, leaving 7 bases between them. CDR3 length: 13 residues. The germline gives CDR1 MNHEY, CDR2 SVGAGI. CDR3 nucleotides: TGTGCCAGCAGTTCTGACCGGAACACTGAAGCTTTCTTT. This translates into CASSSDRNTEAFF.

The rearrangement links TRBV5-6 to TRBJ2-7, with 9 nucleotides matching TRBD2. The CDR3 is 15 residues long. V lost 6 bases, J lost 1 base, and 8 bases stayed unmatched. Looked up from germline, CDR1 is SGHDT and CDR2 is YYEEEE. This chain's CDR3 is CASTISAGGSYEQYF. The CDR3 nucleotides read TGTGCCAGCACCATCTCAGCGGGGGGTTCCTACGAGCAGTACTTC.

The genes are TRBV13 and TRBJ2-1; 7 bases match TRBD2. The junction had 3 bases not matched to a gene; V was cut back by 0 bases and J by 1 base. This CDR3 is 16 amino acids long. CDR1 and CDR2 (germline): PRHDT, FYEKMQ (reference sequence). The CDR3 DNA reads as TGTGCCAGCAGCTTAGGTGCGGGGGTATCCTACAATGAGCAGTTCTTC. This sequence encodes CASSLGAGVSYNEQFF. Variable domain in full (rest from reference TRBV13 and TRBJ2-1): AAGVIQSPRHLIKEKRETATLKCYPIPRHDTVYWYQQGPGQDPQFLISFYEKMQSDKGSIPDRFSAQQFSDYHSELNMSSLELGDSALYFCASSLGAGVSYNEQFFGPGTRLTVL.

The V gene is TRBV4-1, the J gene TRBJ2-7; D not certain. This CDR3 contains 15 residues. The V and J ends lost 1 base and 2 bases respectively, with 12 bases between them. Germline CDR1 and CDR2: MGHRA and YSYEKL. The DNA of the CDR3 is TGCGCCAGCAGCCAAGGTCCCGGTGGGACCTACGAGCAGTACTTC. It yields the protein CASSQGPGGTYEQYF.

This sequence joins TRBV28 and TRBJ2-7; D is unresolved. Germline-derived CDR1 and CDR2 are MDHEN and SYDVKM. Trimming took off 2 bases at V and 5 bases at J, with 7 bases between the two ends. The CDR3 totals 12 residues. In DNA form, the CDR3 reads TGTGCCAGCAGTTTAATCTCGAACGAGCAGTACTTC. It codes for CASSLISNEQYF.

This clone has just one count. This chain connects TRBV29-1 to TRBJ1-3; D is ambiguous. CDR1 and CDR2 from the germline V gene are SQVTM and ANQGSEA. This CDR3 region has 11 residues. Trimming shortened V by 7 bases and J by 0 bases, and 4 bases separated the two germline ends. Written as DNA, the CDR3 is TGCAGCGGACACTCTGGAAACACCATATATTTT. This codes for CSGHSGNTIYF.

The genes are TRBV29-1 and TRBJ1-1; D may be TRBD1 (6 bases). The CDR3 contains 13 residues. Trimming shortened V by 5 bases and J by 6 bases, and 16 bases separated the two germline ends. Germline CDR1 reads SQVTM; CDR2 reads ANQGSEA. The CDR3, as DNA: TGCAGCGTTCACCGGGACATAGTCCCTGAAGCTTTCTTT. Translation: CSVHRDIVPEAFF.

The chain joins TRBV6-1 to TRBJ1-5, with 7 bases identical to TRBD1. Looked up from germline, CDR1 is MNHNS and CDR2 is SASEGT. The V segment lost 11 bases and the J segment 5 bases; nucleotides outside the gene matches: 9. CDR3 length: 13 residues. The CDR3 here is CASGTVGYQPQHF. CDR3 nucleotides: TGTGCCTCCGGGACAGTGGGTTATCAGCCCCAGCATTTT.

This rearrangement joins TRBV6-6 to TRBJ1-2; possible D gene TRBD1, 6 bases. This CDR3 has 14 amino acids. The germline V gene encodes CDR1 MNHNY and CDR2 SVGAGI (reference sequence). V lost 6 bases, J lost 4 bases, and 15 bases lay in between. The CDR3 region is CASSNKGQLYGYTF. The CDR3 nucleotides are TGTGCCAGCAGCAACAAAGGACAGCTCTATGGCTACACCTTC.

This clone was found a few times. The chain recombines TRBV4-1 with TRBJ2-7; D might be TRBD1 (6 bases). The V end lost 4 bases, the J end lost 3 bases, and 13 bases lay between the germline ends. Germline assignment: CDR1 MGHRA and CDR2 YSYEKL. The CDR3 totals 14 residues. The DNA for the CDR3 is TGCGCCAGCAGCCCAGCAGGACAGAACTACGAGCAGTACTTC. Translation gives CASSPAGQNYEQYF.

This chain connects TRBV6-1 to TRBJ2-5; unclear D gene. V lost 5 bases and J 4 bases, leaving 17 bases between the germline ends. Germline V lookup: CDR1 MNHNS, CDR2 SASEGT. This CDR3 region has 15 residues. CDR3 protein: CASSKITKSGETQYF. The DNA of the CDR3 is TGTGCCAGCAGTAAAATTACAAAAAGTGGAGAGACCCAGTACTTC.

In its sample, this clone was seen once. The rearrangement uses TRBV10-3 and TRBJ1-1; 8 nucleotides line up with TRBD1. With V trimmed by 3 bases and J by 4 bases, 7 bases remained unmatched. CDR1 is ENHRY, CDR2 SYGVKD, per germline. The CDR3 is 15 residues long. The CDR3 reads CAISDPDREGTEAFF. CDR3 bases: TGTGCCATCAGTGACCCGGACAGGGAAGGCACTGAAGCTTTCTTT.

This chain connects TRBV10-3 to TRBJ1-1; TRBD1 is a possible D gene (5 bases). Germline lookup yields CDR1 ENHRY and CDR2 SYGVKD. The length of the CDR3 is 12 residues. V lost 10 bases to trimming and J lost 12 bases, with 21 bases between them. CDR3 nucleotides: TGTGCCACATCATTCCCGGGACGTGTAACTTTCTTT. Protein: CATSFPGRVTFF.

For this clone: Other DNA variants within this sample encode the same CDR3. The V call is TRBV25-1, the J call TRBJ1-2; TRBD1 matches 7 bases. Germline CDR1 MGHDK, CDR2 SYGVNS. The CDR3 totals 14 residues. Trimming cost V 3 bases and J 4 bases; bases outside gene matches: 5. CDR3: CASSESGTAYGYTF. The CDR3 DNA is TGTGCCAGCAGTGAGTCCGGGACAGCCTATGGCTACACCTTC.

The chain has TRBV21-1 and TRBJ1-1. TRBV21-1 is assigned pseudogene status. The CDR3 extends over 13 amino acids. The CDR3 region is CASSKGHGGEAFF. In DNA form, the CDR3 reads TGTGCCAGCAGCAAAGGTCATGGGGGGGAAGCTTTCTTT.

Relative to its sample, this clone is medium-sized. This chain uses TRBV28 with TRBJ1-2; 9 bases map to TRBD1. The CDR3 runs 17 residues. Germline lookup yields CDR1 MDHEN and CDR2 SYDVKM. V was pared by 3 bases and J by 4 bases, with 12 bases of the junction left unmatched. In DNA form, the CDR3 reads TGTGCCAGCAGTTTCCCTTCACAGGGGGCGCTGGGCTATGGCTACACCTTC. Residues: CASSFPSQGALGYGYTF.

The genes are TRBV19 and TRBJ1-1; TRBD1 matches 7 bases. Germline V CDR1 and CDR2: LNHDA, SQIVND (reference sequence). V was pared by 5 bases and J by 1 base, with 4 bases of the junction left unmatched. This CDR3 is 14 amino acids long. CDR3 in amino acids: CASSSGQPNTEAFF. The CDR3 region has the DNA TGTGCCAGTAGTTCGGGACAGCCGAACACTGAAGCTTTCTTT. Filled out from reference TRBV19 and TRBJ1-1, the complete variable domain reads DGGITQSPKYLFRKEGQNVTLSCEQNLNHDAMYWYRQDPGQGLRLIYYSQIVNDFQKGDIAEGYSVSREKKESFPLTVTSAQKNPTAFYLCASSSGQPNTEAFFGQGTRLTVV.

The rearrangement joins TRBV11-2 to TRBJ1-1, with D unresolved. Trimming took 5 bases from V and 3 from J, leaving 16 bases between them. The CDR3 contains 15 residues. Germline V CDR1 and CDR2: SGHAT, FQNNGV. For the CDR3, the DNA is TGTGCCAGCAGCCCCTGGTACTCCCGAGACACTGAAGCTTTCTTT. Its translation is CASSPWYSRDTEAFF.

This rearrangement joins TRBV19 to TRBJ2-1; D possibly matches TRBD1 or TRBD2 (6 bases each). Germline values: CDR1 LNHDA, CDR2 SQIVND (reference sequence). The V end lost 7 bases, the J end lost 0 bases, and 28 bases lay between the germline ends. The CDR3 runs 20 residues. The CDR3 nucleotides read TGTGCCAGTACTCGCCCCCGAGGGGGGTTGATTAAAGACTCCTACAATGAGCAGTTCTTC. Protein: CASTRPRGGLIKDSYNEQFF.

This clone appeared a single time. This rearrangement joins TRBV5-4 to TRBJ2-4; 7 bases fit TRBD2. The CDR3 spans 20 residues. The germline gives CDR1 SGHNT, CDR2 YYREEE (reference sequence). V dropped 0 bases and J dropped 0; count of bases not matched to a gene: 15. This CDR3 is CASSLVRAGTATKAKNIQYF. CDR3 nucleotide sequence: TGTGCCAGCAGCTTGGTAAGAGCGGGGACTGCTACAAAAGCCAAAAACATTCAGTACTTC.

This clone has just one count. The J gene is TRBJ1-5, the V gene TRBV7-9; no definite D call. The V gene lost 4 bases and the J gene lost 6 bases, with 13 bases spanning the gap. CDR1 is SEHNR, CDR2 FQNEAQ, per germline (reference sequence). The CDR3 is made up of 14 amino acids. The CDR3 here is CASSSATRGQPQHF. CDR3 nucleotide sequence: TGTGCCAGCAGCTCCGCTACCCGAGGTCAGCCCCAGCATTTT.

CDR3 amino acids: CASSLYRGRGTEAFF. CDR3 in DNA: TGTGCCAGCAGCTTATACCGGGGCCGGGGCACTGAAGCTTTCTTT. The chain employs TRBV11-2 and TRBJ1-1; weak D call: TRBD1 (5 bases). This CDR3 region has 15 residues. V lost 2 bases and J 4 bases, leaving 14 bases between the germline ends. Germline CDR1 is SGHAT and CDR2 is FQNNGV.

This rearrangement joins TRBV5-4 to TRBJ2-5; 13 positions agree with TRBD2. CDR1 and CDR2 (germline): SGHNT, YYREEE (reference sequence). The ends lost 5 bases at V and 4 bases at J; junction bases unmatched: 5. The CDR3 totals 15 residues. For the CDR3, the DNA is TGTGCCAGCAGGTCACTAGCGGGGGGGCTAGAGACCCAGTACTTC. Protein product: CASRSLAGGLETQYF. The full variable domain, completed using reference TRBV5-4 and TRBJ2-5, is ETGVTQSPTHLIKTRGQQVTLRCSSQSGHNTVSWYQQALGQGPQFIFQYYREEENGRGNFPPRFSGLQFPNYSSELNVNALELDDSALYLCASRSLAGGLETQYFGPGTRLLVL.